One T cell receptor beta chain is described in this entry. This sample is drawn from a study of T cell responses to AZD1222 COVID-19 vaccine. Looked up from germline, CDR1 is LGHNA and CDR2 is YSLEER. Trimming took 3 bases from V and 0 from J, leaving 12 bases between them. This CDR3 contains 16 residues. Produced via immunoSEQ multiplex PCR; TCRdb's table is partial and in-frame only. This table holds some 130,000 clones, roughly 90% found once. This sequence originates from an adult who received the AZD1222 COVID-19 vaccine. The specimen comprised peripheral blood, sampled 28 days after the second AZD1222 dose. The rearrangement links TRBV4-3 to TRBJ1-3; D might be TRBD1 (5 bases). The DNA of the CDR3 is TGCGCCAGCAGCCACCATGGGGGGAGCTCTGGAAACACCATATATTTT. Translating it yields CASSHHGGSSGNTIYF.